These 2 T cell receptor beta chains were all obtained from the same sample, sequenced in a study of blood T cell repertoires in COVID-19. Assay used: immunoSEQ multiplex PCR; TCRdb lists only in-frame clones, some missing. The sample comprises hundreds of thousands of clones, around 84% of which are singletons, and about 9.9% rests with the top ten. Material for sequencing was peripheral blood. The source of these receptors is a man aged 45-60 years with COVID-19, enrolled during active disease.

The chain carries TRBV30 and TRBJ1-4; weak D call: TRBD1 (6 bases). Germline values: CDR1 GTSNPN, CDR2 SVGIG (reference sequence). The CDR3 consists of 14 residues. V was shortened by 7 bases and J by 10 bases, with 22 bases between the two germline ends. The CDR3 spells CASDLTGVIGKLFF. The CDR3 bases are TGTGCCTCCGACTTGACAGGTGTAATTGGAAAACTGTTTTTT.

The chain has TRBV7-3 and TRBJ2-7; 7 nucleotides match TRBD1. The CDR3 totals 15 residues. Per germline, CDR1 SGHTA and CDR2 FQGTGA. Trimming at V came to 2 bases and at J to 0 bases, leaving 4 bases not matched to a gene. CDR3 region: CASSLRGTVSYEQYF. In DNA, the CDR3 is TGTGCCAGCAGCTTACGAGGGACAGTCTCCTACGAGCAGTACTTC.